The 27 T cell receptor beta chains below all came from one sample that was sequenced in a study of cytomegalovirus exposure and HLA in healthy donors. TCRdb's table, derived via immunoSEQ multiplex PCR, lists solely in-frame clones and lacks some. This sample has 280,000 or so clones, with approximately 88% found just once. The sample consisted of PBMCs. The receptors were gathered from a woman between 18 and 29 years old in good health and CMV-seronegative.

The chain carries TRBV14 and TRBJ1-2; TRBD1 matches 8 bases. Germline V gene data show CDR1 as SGHDN and CDR2 as FVKESK. J was trimmed by 6 bases and V by 1 base; bases with no gene match: 7. The CDR3 extends over 15 amino acids. The CDR3 sequence: CASSQVGRGHDGYTF. The DNA for the CDR3 is TGTGCCAGCAGCCAAGTCGGCAGGGGGCACGATGGCTACACCTTC.

The chain carries TRBV6-1 and TRBJ1-2; the match to TRBD1 covers 7 bases. Trimming at V came to 8 bases and at J to 8 bases, leaving 8 bases not matched to a gene. Germline CDR1 and CDR2: MNHNS and SASEGT. CDR3 size: 12 residues. The CDR3 sequence is CASLRDSRGYTF. DNA for the CDR3: TGTGCCAGCTTGAGGGACAGTCGCGGCTACACCTTC.

The CDR3 sequence: CASSLGGVGRQYF. The DNA of the CDR3 is TGTGCCAGCAGTCTTGGGGGGGTTGGGCGGCAGTATTTT. The chain has TRBV5-6 and TRBJ2-3; 7 bases align to TRBD2. CDR1 is SGHDT, CDR2 YYEEEE, per germline. The length of the CDR3 is 13 residues. The trim removed 5 bases at V and 11 bases at J, leaving 11 bases unmatched.

This clone has only a few counts. This chain connects TRBV10-3 to TRBJ2-7, with a possible D match to TRBD2 (5 bases). V lost 6 bases and J 3 bases, leaving 15 bases between the germline ends. CDR1 ENHRY and CDR2 SYGVKD come from the germline V gene. The length of the CDR3 is 14 residues. The CDR3 loop reads CAIRATEDGYEQYF. The CDR3, as DNA: TGTGCCATCAGGGCTACGGAGGATGGCTACGAGCAGTACTTC.

The V call is TRBV28, the J call TRBJ2-4, with D perhaps matching TRBD1 (6 bases). CDR3 length equals 14 residues. Germline V gene lookup returns CDR1 MDHEN and CDR2 SYDVKM. Trimming took 6 bases from V and 4 from J, leaving 13 bases between them. The CDR3 region is CASSPGQFKNIQYF. DNA of the CDR3: TGTGCCAGCAGCCCAGGACAGTTTAAAAACATTCAGTACTTC.

The CDR3, as DNA: TGTGCCAGCAGCTTATTTCTGGGGGCTTGGGAAAAACTGTTTTTT. This gives the protein CASSLFLGAWEKLFF. The V call is TRBV7-9, the J call TRBJ1-4; a possible D gene is TRBD1 (6 bases). The CDR3 consists of 15 residues. Germline V gives CDR1 SEHNR, CDR2 FQNEAQ (reference sequence). The germline V and J ends were trimmed by 2 bases and 8 bases, with 15 bases remaining between them.

The rearrangement links TRBV15 to TRBJ2-3; D may be TRBD1 (5 bases). CDR1 LNHNV and CDR2 YYDKDF come from the germline V gene (reference sequence). The CDR3 covers 15 residues. V lost 0 bases and J lost 2, with 9 bases in between. The CDR3 loop is CATSRDRQITDTQYF. The DNA of the CDR3 is TGTGCCACCAGCAGAGATCGACAGATCACAGATACGCAGTATTTT.

CDR3 DNA sequence: TGCGCCAGCAGCTCGTCAACAGGGTCGGGTGAAAAACTGTTTTTT. Protein: CASSSSTGSGEKLFF. This chain uses TRBV5-1 with TRBJ1-4, with D tentatively TRBD1 (6 bases). V gave up 3 bases and J gave up 7 bases, with 16 bases separating them. Germline V lookup: CDR1 SGHRS, CDR2 YFSETQ. CDR3 length equals 15 residues.

The chain is built from TRBV19 and TRBJ1-6; tentative D call: TRBD1 (5 bases). The CDR3 totals 13 residues. The V end lost 2 bases, the J end lost 6 bases, and 5 bases lay between the germline ends. In germline, CDR1 is LNHDA, CDR2 SQIVND (reference sequence). The chain's CDR3 is CASSIRGNSPLHF. Here the CDR3 DNA reads TGTGCCAGTAGTATAAGGGGTAATTCACCCCTCCACTTT.

The chain employs TRBV7-3 and TRBJ1-2, with 10 positions matching TRBD1. CDR1 and CDR2 (germline): SGHTA, FQGTGA. The CDR3 covers 15 residues. V was clipped by 3 bases and J by 6 bases; unmatched bases: 7. CDR3 nucleotide sequence: TGTGCCAGCAGCTTGACGGGACAGGGGTCGAATGGCTACACCTTC. It codes for CASSLTGQGSNGYTF.

The rearrangement links TRBV6-5 to TRBJ2-2; perhaps TRBD1 as D (6 bases). This CDR3 is 13 amino acids long. V lost 2 bases to trimming and J lost 6 bases, with 7 bases between them. Per germline, CDR1 MNHEY and CDR2 SVGAGI. This CDR3 is CASSYGGPGELFF. CDR3 sequence (DNA): TGTGCCAGCAGTTACGGGGGCCCCGGGGAGCTGTTTTTT.

CDR3 in amino acids: CASSSGGREVYNEQFF. Written as DNA, the CDR3 is TGTGCCAGCAGCTCCGGGGGGCGGGAGGTCTACAATGAGCAGTTCTTC. The chain combines TRBV13 with TRBJ2-1; 8 nucleotides line up with TRBD2. V gave up 4 bases and J gave up 3 bases; unmatched junction bases: 8. In germline, CDR1 is PRHDT, CDR2 FYEKMQ (reference sequence). This CDR3 is built from 16 residues.

The CDR3 spells CASSLQNGELFF. In DNA form, the CDR3 reads TGCGCCAGCAGCTTGCAGAACGGGGAGCTGTTTTTT. The V gene is TRBV4-1, the J gene TRBJ2-2, with unresolved D. V shed 5 bases and J shed 7 bases, with 8 bases lying between them. Per germline, CDR1 MGHRA and CDR2 YSYEKL. This CDR3 has 12 amino acids.

This chain links TRBV28 with TRBJ1-1; TRBD1 matches at 8 bases. This CDR3 contains 12 residues. CDR1 and CDR2 (germline): MDHEN, SYDVKM. With 11 bases clipped from V and 1 base from J, the junction kept 3 bases outside the gene matches. CDR3 nucleotide sequence: TGTGCCGGACAGGGAGGGAACACTGAAGCTTTCTTT. Amino acid sequence: CAGQGGNTEAFF.

This sequence joins TRBV28 and TRBJ2-1, with TRBD2 matching over 11 bases. The germline V gene has CDR1 MDHEN and CDR2 SYDVKM. CDR3 size: 14 residues. J lost 4 bases, V lost 11 bases, and 7 bases had no gene match. CDR3 protein: CAAGLAGGYNEQFF. DNA for the CDR3: TGTGCCGCGGGGCTAGCGGGAGGATACAATGAGCAGTTCTTC.

The CDR3 nucleotides are TGTGCCAGCAGCCTCCTACTAGCGGGAGCCTACAATGAGCAGTTCTTC. This translates into CASSLLLAGAYNEQFF. The rearrangement links TRBV7-3 to TRBJ2-1, with TRBD2 matching over 11 bases. CDR3 length equals 16 residues. CDR1 and CDR2 from the germline V gene are SGHTA and FQGTGA. With V trimmed by 5 bases and J by 2 bases, 5 bases remained unmatched.

The J gene is TRBJ2-6, the V gene TRBV18; D may be TRBD1 (6 bases). The CDR3 loop spans 16 amino acids. The V end was cut by 1 base, the J end by 0 bases, with 7 bases between. Germline CDR1 KGHSH, CDR2 LQKENI. DNA of the CDR3: TGTGCCAGCTCACCACGGACAGTCTCTGGGGCCAACGTCCTGACTTTC. Amino acid sequence: CASSPRTVSGANVLTF. Based on the CDR3 plus reference TRBV18 and TRBJ2-6, the full variable domain is NAGVMQNPRHLVRRRGQEARLRCSPMKGHSHVYWYRQLPEEGLKFMVYLQKENIIDESGMPKERFSAEFPKEGPSILRIQQVVRGDSAAYFCASSPRTVSGANVLTFGAGSRLTVL.

This clone has just one count. V usage is TRBV6-5 and J usage is TRBJ2-6; D perhaps matches TRBD2 (6 bases). Germline loops: CDR1 MNHEY, CDR2 SVGAGI. The ends were cut back, 3 bases at V and 2 bases at J, with 8 bases in the middle. The CDR3 is 15 amino acids. The CDR3 loop reads CASSYGGTGANVLTF. CDR3 coding DNA: TGTGCCAGCAGTTATGGAGGGACTGGGGCCAACGTCCTGACTTTC.

V gene TRBV4-1 combines with J gene TRBJ2-1; D is unresolved. Germline V gives CDR1 MGHRA, CDR2 YSYEKL. The CDR3 is 15 residues long. V was trimmed by 0 bases and J by 3 bases, leaving 9 bases between them. CDR3 loop: CASSQELSYYNEQFF. The CDR3 coding sequence is TGCGCCAGCAGCCAAGAACTTTCTTACTACAATGAGCAGTTCTTC.

The rearrangement uses TRBV5-4 and TRBJ1-1; tentatively, D is TRBD1 (5 bases). Germline loops: CDR1 SGHNT, CDR2 YYREEE (reference sequence). The V end was cut by 3 bases, the J end by 3 bases, with 21 bases between. CDR3 length equals 17 residues. The CDR3 is CASSSPDMGGRDTEAFF. As DNA, the CDR3 is TGTGCCAGCAGCTCCCCCGATATGGGGGGACGGGACACTGAAGCTTTCTTT. Drawing the rest from reference TRBV5-4 and TRBJ1-1, the complete variable domain is ETGVTQSPTHLIKTRGQQVTLRCSSQSGHNTVSWYQQALGQGPQFIFQYYREEENGRGNFPPRFSGLQFPNYSSELNVNALELDDSALYLCASSSPDMGGRDTEAFFGQGTRLTVV.

The V and J genes are TRBV29-1 and TRBJ1-2, with TRBD1 identical over 11 bases. Germline lookup yields CDR1 SQVTM and CDR2 ANQGSEA. The CDR3 extends over 14 amino acids. The V segment lost 6 bases and the J segment 7 bases; nucleotides outside the gene matches: 10. CDR3 loop: CSVGQGVASGGYTF. CDR3 coding DNA: TGCAGCGTGGGACAGGGGGTTGCCTCAGGTGGCTACACCTTC. Full variable domain (rest looked up from reference TRBV29-1 and TRBJ1-2): SAVISQKPSRDICQRGTSLTIQCQVDSQVTMMFWYRQQPGQSLTLIATANQGSEATYESGFVIDKFPISRPNLTFSTLTVSNMSPEDSSIYLCSVGQGVASGGYTFGSGTRLTVV.

This chain uses TRBV28 with TRBJ2-1; D remains ambiguous. Germline V gene data show CDR1 as MDHEN and CDR2 as SYDVKM. CDR3 length: 13 residues. Trimming removed 5 bases at V and 10 bases at J, with 15 bases between. The CDR3 DNA reads TGTGCCAGCAGTCCCCGACCGACTTGGGAGCAGTTCTTC. It yields the protein CASSPRPTWEQFF.

The chain carries TRBV5-4 and TRBJ2-7, with TRBD1 matching over 12 bases. V was clipped by 2 bases and J by 0 bases; unmatched bases: 9. Germline V gene sequence: CDR1 SGHNT, CDR2 YYREEE (reference sequence). The CDR3 length is 18 residues. This chain's CDR3 is CASSFAGTGGSYSYEQYF. CDR3 sequence (DNA): TGTGCCAGCAGCTTTGCCGGGACAGGGGGCTCCTACTCCTACGAGCAGTACTTC.

Notes on this clone: This CDR3 is also generated by other DNA sequences in the sample. This sequence joins TRBV5-4 and TRBJ2-1; weak D call: TRBD2 (6 bases). The CDR3 contains 15 residues. The ends were cut back, 0 bases at V and 1 base at J, with 8 bases in the middle. Per germline, CDR1 SGHNT and CDR2 YYREEE (reference sequence). The CDR3 reads CASSLGGGSYNEQFF. The CDR3 DNA reads as TGTGCCAGCAGCTTGGGGGGAGGTTCCTACAATGAGCAGTTCTTC.

The rearrangement links TRBV28 to TRBJ1-1; 8 nucleotides align to TRBD1. Per germline, CDR1 MDHEN and CDR2 SYDVKM. Trimming took 2 bases from V and 5 from J; bases not matched to a gene: 7. This CDR3 is 15 amino acids long. The CDR3 region has the DNA TGTGCCAGCAGTTTACCGAACAGGGGGGTAACTGAAGCTTTCTTT. Translating it yields CASSLPNRGVTEAFF.

This rearrangement joins TRBV5-1 to TRBJ1-2; no definite D call. This CDR3 comprises 17 residues. V shed 0 bases and J shed 3 bases, with 18 bases lying between them. Germline V gene data show CDR1 as SGHRS and CDR2 as YFSETQ. The CDR3 is CASSLGEGSLPYYGYTF. The CDR3 region has the DNA TGCGCCAGCAGCTTGGGAGAGGGCTCACTACCTTACTATGGCTACACCTTC.

The J gene is TRBJ2-7, the V gene TRBV5-1; D perhaps matches TRBD2 (6 bases). The CDR3 is 14 amino acids. The V end lost 4 bases, the J end lost 2 bases, and 13 bases lay between the germline ends. The germline gives CDR1 SGHRS, CDR2 YFSETQ. The CDR3 protein is CASSAASEAYEQYF. DNA of the CDR3: TGCGCCAGCAGCGCCGCTAGCGAGGCCTACGAGCAGTACTTC.